The sequence of this TCR beta chain was determined in a study of PD-1 blockade in mismatch repair-deficient tumors. Study at large: Patients had around 11 mismatch repair-deficient cancer types and were previously treated and progressing. Findings and limits, study-wide: After pembrolizumab, tumor-resident clones rose rapidly, then generally contracted before radiologic responses.

This table comes from immunoSEQ multiplex PCR, and its TCRdb copy is limited to in-frame clones, with some not included. The table shows tens of thousands of clones, with 83% occurring only once. The V gene end was trimmed by 7 bases and the J gene end by 6 bases; junction bases not matched to a gene: 7. The CDR3 loop spans 15 amino acids. In germline, CDR1 is MDHEN, CDR2 SYDVKM. Of note for this clone: Its antigen is unidentified.

The clonotype was recovered from an adult with mismatch repair-deficient cancer. The sequencing used peripheral blood, collected 12 weeks after starting pembrolizumab. The chain links TRBV28 to TRBJ2-1; 12 nucleotides line up with TRBD2. The CDR3 DNA reads TGTGCCAGCACACATCCGGGACTAGCGGGCAATGAGCAGTTCTTC. It yields the protein CASTHPGLAGNEQFF.